Listed here are 23 T cell receptor beta chains from one sample, sequenced in a study of T cell repertoires in cytomegalovirus infection. MiXCR was run by TCRdb on the reads, yielding one entry per CDR3 protein. Of about 900,000 distinct CDR3 sequences detected, approximately 31% appear once; the ten largest clones hold over 13%. These receptors' antigens are unknown. The sample here was cultured CD8+ T cells from PBMCs, taken from culture after CMV antigen stimulation. These receptors were collected from a human donor in good health (CMV status not recorded). Some clones in this sample may be carry-over from other donors' samples.

This CDR3 reads CAISERTGGEKLFF. Written as DNA, the CDR3 is TGTGCCATCAGTGAACGGACAGGGGGTGAAAAACTGTTTTTT. The gene calls are TRBV10-3 and TRBJ1-4; 10 nucleotides line up with TRBD1. Germline V gene lookup returns CDR1 ENHRY and CDR2 SYGVKD. V shed 3 bases and J 7 bases; nucleotides not matched to a gene: 2. The CDR3 consists of 14 residues.

This chain links TRBV7-4 with TRBJ2-7, with 7 bases that match TRBD2. V trimming: 10 bases; J trimming: 0 bases; junction bases outside the gene matches: 3. Germline V lookup: CDR1 SGHVT, CDR2 SQSDAQ. CDR3 length equals 12 residues. CDR3 DNA: TGTGCCACCGGGGAGGGCTCCTACGAGCAGTACTTC. Translation: CATGEGSYEQYF.

This clonotype was picked up a small number of times. The rearrangement links TRBV2 to TRBJ2-3; D is undetermined. CDR3 length: 15 residues. In germline, CDR1 is SNHLY, CDR2 FYNNEI. V was pared by 8 bases and J by 0 bases, with 15 bases between. The CDR3 loop reads CASYWARKSTDTQYF. CDR3 coding DNA: TGTGCCAGCTACTGGGCGCGTAAAAGCACAGATACGCAGTATTTT.

This clonotype was seen a few times. This chain links TRBV12-3 or TRBV12-4 with TRBJ2-1; D gene uncertain. The CDR3 loop spans 14 amino acids. Trimming pared 5 bases from V and 9 bases from J, leaving 17 bases between. CDR3 protein: CASSPAAPTIEQFF. In DNA, the CDR3 is TGTGCCAGCAGTCCCGCAGCCCCTACTATTGAGCAGTTCTTC.

This clonotype was counted between two and nine times. The chain recombines TRBV7-9 with TRBJ2-5; tentatively, D is TRBD2 (6 bases). Germline V lookup: CDR1 SEHNR, CDR2 FQNEAQ (reference sequence). The CDR3 contains 14 residues. V was clipped by 7 bases and J by 2 bases, with 14 bases between them. This chain's CDR3 is CASMVVGGQETQYF. As DNA, the CDR3 is TGTGCCAGCATGGTGGTGGGGGGTCAAGAGACCCAGTACTTC.

V usage is TRBV24-1 and J usage is TRBJ1-1; D is possibly TRBD1 (6 bases). Germline CDR1 KGHDR, CDR2 SFDVKD. This CDR3 has 14 amino acids. V dropped 1 base and J dropped 4 bases, with 9 bases sitting between them. The CDR3 spells CATSDFGGGTEAFF. DNA for the CDR3: TGTGCCACCAGTGATTTTGGAGGGGGCACTGAAGCTTTCTTT.

J is TRBJ2-7 and V is TRBV28; 7 nucleotides match TRBD1. V gave up 4 bases and J gave up 4 bases; unmatched junction bases: 16. CDR1 is MDHEN and CDR2 is SYDVKM in the germline V gene. The CDR3 is made up of 17 amino acids. The DNA of the CDR3 is TGTGCCAGCAGTTCCCTGATAATCCGGGACAGTGCTTACGAGCAGTACGTC. This encodes CASSSLIIRDSAYEQYV.

The chain has TRBV28 and TRBJ1-2; possibly TRBD1 for D (6 bases). Trimming pared 3 bases from V and 1 base from J, leaving 15 bases between. This CDR3 has 16 residues. CDR1 and CDR2 from the germline V gene are MDHEN and SYDVKM. The CDR3 nucleotides are TGTGCCAGCAGTTTGATAGGGGGGGACTATAACTATGGCTACACCTTC. It translates to CASSLIGGDYNYGYTF.

In its sample, this clonotype was seen a few times. V usage is TRBV7-9 and J usage is TRBJ2-7, with 8 positions matching TRBD1. Trimming took 9 bases from V and 5 from J; bases not matched to a gene: 6. Germline V lookup: CDR1 SEHNR, CDR2 FQNEAQ (reference sequence). The CDR3 extends over 12 amino acids. The CDR3 DNA sequence: TGTGCCAGTAGGACAGGGATCAACGAGCAGTACTTC. This translates into CASRTGINEQYF. The variable domain in full, with the rest retrieved from reference TRBV7-9 and TRBJ2-7, is DTGVSQNPRHKITKRGQNVTFRCDPISEHNRLYWYRQTLGQGPEFLTYFQNEAQLEKSRLLSDRFSAERPKGSFSTLEIQRTEQGDSAMYLCASRTGINEQYFGPGTRLTVT.

V is TRBV4-1 and J is TRBJ2-2; D is uncertain. Germline V gene sequence: CDR1 MGHRA, CDR2 YSYEKL. CDR3 length equals 14 residues. Trimming took off 1 base at V and 4 bases at J, with 7 bases between the two ends. The CDR3 DNA follows: TGCGCCAGCAGCCAAGTAACCAGCACCGGGGAGCTGTTTTTT. Its translation: CASSQVTSTGELFF.

The table lists this clonotype with a few counts. The V gene is TRBV10-3, the J gene TRBJ2-3, with D possibly being TRBD1 or TRBD2 (5 bases each). V dropped 9 bases and J dropped 1 base, with 23 bases sitting between them. Germline assignment: CDR1 ENHRY and CDR2 SYGVKD. The CDR3 loop spans 17 amino acids. The CDR3 region is CAMRGYGAEPGTDTQYF. In DNA, the CDR3 is TGTGCCATGAGGGGATACGGAGCCGAACCAGGCACAGATACGCAGTATTTT.

This clonotype was detected many times. The rearrangement joins TRBV4-1 to TRBJ2-2; TRBD2 matches at 12 bases. The CDR3 length is 16 residues. Germline loops: CDR1 MGHRA, CDR2 YSYEKL. V lost 1 base to trimming and J lost 6 bases; unmatched junction nucleotides: 3. As DNA, the CDR3 is TGCGCCAGCAGCCAAGGCCCTAGCGGGGGGGCCGGGGAGCTGTTTTTT. This encodes CASSQGPSGGAGELFF.

This clonotype was picked up a small number of times. This rearrangement joins TRBV27 to TRBJ2-1; 7 bases match TRBD1. Germline V lookup: CDR1 MNHEY, CDR2 SMNVEV (reference sequence). J was trimmed by 1 base and V by 4 bases; bases with no gene match: 7. This CDR3 has 16 amino acids. CDR3 nucleotides: TGTGCCAGCAGTTCACACCGGGACAGTTCCTACAATGAGCAGTTCTTC. Residues: CASSSHRDSSYNEQFF.

The V and J genes are TRBV6-5 and TRBJ2-7; D could derive from TRBD1 or TRBD2 (5 bases each). The length of the CDR3 is 15 residues. V was clipped by 0 bases and J by 2 bases, with 11 bases between them. Per the germline V gene, CDR1 is MNHEY and CDR2 is SVGAGI. This CDR3 is CASSYSMGTTYEQYF. The DNA for the CDR3 is TGTGCCAGCAGTTACTCGATGGGGACCACCTACGAGCAGTACTTC.

This clonotype was detected a few times. The chain uses TRBV29-1 and TRBJ2-6; D gene uncertain. The CDR3 contains 13 residues. Trimming took off 7 bases at V and 2 bases at J, with 9 bases between the two ends. Germline V gene data show CDR1 as SQVTM and CDR2 as ANQGSEA. Here the CDR3 DNA reads TGCAGCGCGACGGGCGCTGGGGCCAACGTCCTGACTTTC. Translating gives CSATGAGANVLTF. Together with reference TRBV29-1 and TRBJ2-6, the CDR3 gives the full variable domain: SAVISQKPSRDICQRGTSLTIQCQVDSQVTMMFWYRQQPGQSLTLIATANQGSEATYESGFVIDKFPISRPNLTFSTLTVSNMSPEDSSIYLCSATGAGANVLTFGAGSRLTVL.

The chain uses TRBV6-5 and TRBJ2-1; 9 positions agree with TRBD2. The CDR3 has 16 amino acids. V trimming: 1 base; J trimming: 9 bases; junction bases outside the gene matches: 10. In germline, CDR1 is MNHEY, CDR2 SVGAGI. The CDR3 bases are TGTGCCAGCAGTTACTATGGGGCGGGGGGGCAAGGTGAGCAGTTCTTC. Amino acid sequence: CASSYYGAGGQGEQFF.

The sample holds a few counts of this clonotype. The V and J genes are TRBV27 and TRBJ1-1, with 10 bases identical to TRBD1. This CDR3 contains 15 residues. J was trimmed by 3 bases and V by 2 bases; bases with no gene match: 3. Looked up from germline, CDR1 is MNHEY and CDR2 is SMNVEV (reference sequence). Here the CDR3 reads CASSLVTGGHTEAFF. CDR3 bases: TGTGCCAGCAGTTTAGTGACAGGGGGCCACACTGAAGCTTTCTTT.

The chain recombines TRBV6-5 with TRBJ2-1; weak D call: TRBD2 (7 bases). CDR1 MNHEY and CDR2 SVGAGI come from the germline V gene. V was clipped by 6 bases and J by 1 base, with 13 bases between them. The CDR3 has 15 residues. CDR3 residues: CASRGGGRSYNEQFF. In DNA, the CDR3 is TGTGCCAGCAGAGGCGGGGGCCGGTCCTACAATGAGCAGTTCTTC.

This clonotype was picked up many times. The chain couples TRBV7-6 to TRBJ2-2; D gene unclear. This CDR3 is 12 amino acids long. V was shortened by 6 bases and J by 7 bases, with 9 bases between the two germline ends. Per the germline V gene, CDR1 is SGHVS and CDR2 is FNYEAQ. CDR3 nucleotides: TGTGCCAGCAGTCCCCGAGGCGGGGAGCTGTTTTTT. Translation: CASSPRGGELFF. Looking up the rest from reference TRBV7-6 and TRBJ2-2 gives the full variable domain: GAGVSQSPRYKVTKRGQDVALRCDPISGHVSLYWYRQALGQGPEFLTYFNYEAQQDKSGLPNDRFSAERPEGSISTLTIQRTEQRDSAMYRCASSPRGGELFFGEGSRLTVL.

This clonotype was detected a few times. This rearrangement joins TRBV6-2 or TRBV6-3 to TRBJ1-5; perhaps TRBD1 as D (5 bases). Germline V CDR1 and CDR2: MNHEY, SVGEGT. This CDR3 is 13 amino acids long. V was cut by 6 bases and J by 3 bases, with 9 bases left in between. The CDR3 reads CASSRGVNQPQHF. The CDR3 DNA reads as TGTGCCAGCAGCCGAGGGGTCAATCAGCCCCAGCATTTT.

This sequence joins TRBV27 and TRBJ2-1, with 11 bases lining up with TRBD2. The CDR3 runs 15 residues. Germline V gene sequence: CDR1 MNHEY, CDR2 SMNVEV (reference sequence). Trimming cost V 7 bases and J 7 bases; bases outside gene matches: 9. CDR3 in amino acids: CASNFSGGARNEQFF. The CDR3 DNA reads TGTGCCAGCAATTTTAGCGGGGGGGCCCGGAATGAGCAGTTCTTC.

The rearrangement links TRBV2 to TRBJ2-3, with a weak D call TRBD2 (5 bases). Germline values: CDR1 SNHLY, CDR2 FYNNEI. The CDR3 runs to 14 residues. V dropped 1 base and J dropped 0 bases, with 5 bases sitting between them. The CDR3 bases are TGTGCCAGCAGTGAAGGGACTAGCACAGATACGCAGTATTTT. As protein: CASSEGTSTDTQYF.

J is TRBJ1-5 and V is TRBV28, with a weak D call TRBD1 (5 bases). This CDR3 is built from 16 residues. The V end lost 7 bases, the J end lost 0 bases, and 16 bases lay between the germline ends. The V gene's germline CDR1 is MDHEN and CDR2 SYDVKM. The CDR3 spells CASTPGLLYSNQPQHF. CDR3 DNA: TGTGCCAGCACCCCGGGACTCCTATATAGCAATCAGCCCCAGCATTTT.